The 5 T cell receptor beta chains below come from one sample, sequenced in a study of cytomegalovirus exposure and HLA in healthy donors. This PCR relied on a set of 60 Vbeta primers and 13 Jbeta primers. The data were produced by immunoSEQ multiplex PCR, yet TCRdb's version contains in-frame clones alone and is incomplete. Here the sample spans about 110,000 clones, 73% being singletons. The sample comprised PBMCs. Receptor source: a man aged 35-49 years in good health and CMV-seronegative.

This chain uses TRBV4-1 with TRBJ2-7, with 7 bases identical to TRBD1. Looked up from germline, CDR1 is MGHRA and CDR2 is YSYEKL. Unmatched junction bases numbered 10, after V lost 1 base and J lost 7 bases. The CDR3 extends over 15 amino acids. The CDR3 reads CASSQGFVGGGEQYF. The CDR3 DNA sequence: TGCGCCAGCAGCCAAGGATTCGTAGGGGGCGGGGAGCAGTACTTC.

The rearrangement joins TRBV5-4 to TRBJ2-1, with 15 bases lining up with TRBD2. Trimming took 1 base from V and 7 from J; bases not matched to a gene: 3. This CDR3 has 16 amino acids. Germline V CDR1 and CDR2: SGHNT, YYREEE (reference sequence). Here the CDR3 reads CASSLIGTSGGNEQFF. In DNA form, the CDR3 reads TGTGCCAGCAGCTTGATTGGGACTAGCGGGGGGAATGAGCAGTTCTTC.

V is TRBV19 and J is TRBJ1-3, with unresolved D. The germline V and J ends were trimmed by 6 bases and 0 bases, with 12 bases remaining between them. The CDR3 spans 15 residues. The V gene's germline CDR1 is LNHDA and CDR2 SQIVND (reference sequence). The CDR3: CASRLDRSSGNTIYF. CDR3 bases: TGTGCCAGTAGATTAGACCGGAGCTCTGGAAACACCATATATTTT. Filled out from reference TRBV19 and TRBJ1-3, the complete variable domain reads DGGITQSPKYLFRKEGQNVTLSCEQNLNHDAMYWYRQDPGQGLRLIYYSQIVNDFQKGDIAEGYSVSREKKESFPLTVTSAQKNPTAFYLCASRLDRSSGNTIYFGEGSWLTVV.

Only a few counts were recorded for this clone. V gene TRBV6-1 combines with J gene TRBJ2-5; TRBD2 agrees at 12 bases. The germline CDR1 and CDR2 sequences are MNHNS and SASEGT. The CDR3 has 16 amino acids. The trim removed 4 bases at V and 5 bases at J, leaving 8 bases unmatched. CDR3 sequence reads: CASSATSGGFGETQYF. CDR3 DNA sequence: TGTGCCAGCAGTGCGACTAGCGGGGGCTTCGGGGAGACCCAGTACTTC.

J is TRBJ2-1 and V is TRBV5-1, with D perhaps TRBD2 (5 bases). Germline V gives CDR1 SGHRS, CDR2 YFSETQ. V was pared by 1 base and J by 1 base, with 12 bases between. This CDR3 comprises 16 residues. The CDR3 protein is CASSLSRGGSYNEQFF. For the CDR3, the DNA is TGCGCCAGCAGCTTGTCTCGTGGCGGGTCCTACAATGAGCAGTTCTTC.